Detailed here is one T cell receptor beta chain. This clonotype was picked up many times. The clone's antigen remains unknown. Base qualities were left out, and no much larger clone turns up one base away. The sample is drawn from a study of T-cell reconstitution after alpha-beta-depleted transplantation in children listed by TCRdb under 2016. As for the study more broadly: The study quantitatively tracked T-cell immune reconstitution after TCRalphabeta/CD19-depleted allogeneic hematopoietic cell transplantation in children using TCR repertoire profiling. The paper as a whole reports these results and caveats: About two months after transplant, the apparently early recovery of alphabetaT-cell counts reportedly depended on just several hundred clones that had expanded rapidly and came from non-depleted graft cells. Over the following months the frequencies of hyperexpanded clones went down, and after one year T-cell counts and TCRbeta diversity were mostly credited to newly produced T cells. The high TCRbeta diversity at day 60 in some patients was ascribed to recipient T cells and intrathymic progenitors that had survived conditioning.

Library preparation was by PCR. This sample was sequenced with an Illumina HiSeq 2500. To normalize quantification of the TCRbeta repertoire, the TCR libraries were built with molecular barcoding that relied on unique molecular identifiers. TCRdb ran its own pipeline on the public reads, namely fastp trimming at Q25 and MiXCR clone calling, and kept in-frame beta chains. CDR3 protein sequences are deduplicated, and each keeps its most common genes and DNA. For this sample the table gives around 700,000 distinct CDR3 sequences, of which around 13% were detected only once. Jointly, the top ten make up 0.79% of the sample. The trim is 6 bases for V and 1 base for J, with a gap of 10 bases between the germline ends. CDR3 length: 15 amino acids, cysteine to phenylalanine. The only DNA kept is the CDR3, 45 bases in frame from the first base. CDR1 and CDR2 are read off the germline V gene as SGHDN and FVKESK.

The sample's treatment or condition label, in plain terms: allogeneic hematopoietic cell transplantation with graft depleted of TCRalphabeta T cells and CD19 B cells. The transplant recipients were children given TCRalphabeta/CD19-depleted allogeneic hematopoietic cell grafts. The chain was built from TRBV14 and TRBJ2-6; no D gene can be assigned with confidence. Sequenced material: PBMCs, taken before TCRalphabeta/CD19-depleted stem cell transplant. This clonotype was sampled from a girl aged 2 to 9 with congenital amegakaryocytic thrombocytopenia, due to receive a stem cell transplant. The CDR3 in this case is CASSHRLSGANVLTF. The DNA is TGTGCCAGCAGTCATAGACTGTCTGGGGCCAACGTCCTGACTTTC.